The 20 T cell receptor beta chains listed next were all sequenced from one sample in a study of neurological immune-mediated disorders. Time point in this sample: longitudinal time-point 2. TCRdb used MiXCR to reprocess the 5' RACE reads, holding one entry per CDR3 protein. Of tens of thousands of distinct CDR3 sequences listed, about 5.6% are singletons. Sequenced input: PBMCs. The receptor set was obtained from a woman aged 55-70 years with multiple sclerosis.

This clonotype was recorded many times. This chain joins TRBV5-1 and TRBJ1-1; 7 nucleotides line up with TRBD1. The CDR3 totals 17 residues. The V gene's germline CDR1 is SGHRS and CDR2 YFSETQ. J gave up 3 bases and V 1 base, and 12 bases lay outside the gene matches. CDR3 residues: CASSLIVRGPVDTEAFF. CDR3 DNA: TGCGCCAGCAGCTTGATTGTGAGGGGGCCCGTGGACACTGAAGCTTTCTTT.

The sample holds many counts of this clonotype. The CDR3: CSARYQSSGNTIYF. The CDR3 bases are TGCAGTGCGAGATATCAATCGAGTGGAAACACCATATATTTT. The chain is built from TRBV20-1 and TRBJ1-3; D not resolved. From germline, CDR1 is DFQATT and CDR2 SNEGSKA (reference sequence). Trimming pared 6 bases from V and 3 bases from J, leaving 15 bases between. The CDR3 is 14 residues long.

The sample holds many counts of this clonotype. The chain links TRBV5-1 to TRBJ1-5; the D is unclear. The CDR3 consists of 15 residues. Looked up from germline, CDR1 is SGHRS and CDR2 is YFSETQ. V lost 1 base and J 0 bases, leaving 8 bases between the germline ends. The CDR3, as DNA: TGCGCCAGCAGCTTGACCGGATATAGCAATCAGCCCCAGCATTTT. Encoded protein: CASSLTGYSNQPQHF.

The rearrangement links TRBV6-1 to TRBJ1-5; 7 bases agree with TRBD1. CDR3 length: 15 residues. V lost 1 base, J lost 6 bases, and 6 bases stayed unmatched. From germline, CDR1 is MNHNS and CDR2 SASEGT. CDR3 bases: TGTGCCAGCAGTGAAGTGTCAGGGGGAAGTCAGCCCCAGCATTTT. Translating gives CASSEVSGGSQPQHF.

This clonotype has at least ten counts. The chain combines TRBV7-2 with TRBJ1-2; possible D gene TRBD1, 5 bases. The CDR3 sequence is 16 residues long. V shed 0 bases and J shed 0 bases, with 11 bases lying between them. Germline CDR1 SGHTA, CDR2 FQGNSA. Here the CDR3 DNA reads TGTGCCAGCAGCTTAGCGCGGGGCAGGGCTAACTATGGCTACACCTTC. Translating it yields CASSLARGRANYGYTF.

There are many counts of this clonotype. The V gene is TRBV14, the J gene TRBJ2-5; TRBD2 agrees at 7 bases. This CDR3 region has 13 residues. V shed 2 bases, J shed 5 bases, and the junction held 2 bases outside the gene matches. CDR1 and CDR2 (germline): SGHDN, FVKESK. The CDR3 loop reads CASSQTSAETQYF. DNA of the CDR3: TGTGCCAGCAGCCAAACTAGCGCGGAGACCCAGTACTTC.

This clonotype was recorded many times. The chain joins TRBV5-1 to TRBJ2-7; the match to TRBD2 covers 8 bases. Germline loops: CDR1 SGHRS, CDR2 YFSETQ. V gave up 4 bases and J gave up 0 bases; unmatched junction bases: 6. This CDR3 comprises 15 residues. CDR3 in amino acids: CASSPGGGTSYEQYF. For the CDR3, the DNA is TGCGCCAGCAGCCCCGGGGGGGGGACCTCCTACGAGCAGTACTTC.

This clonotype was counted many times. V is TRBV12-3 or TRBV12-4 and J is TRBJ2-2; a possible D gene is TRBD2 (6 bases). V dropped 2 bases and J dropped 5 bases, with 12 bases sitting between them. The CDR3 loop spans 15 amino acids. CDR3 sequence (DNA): TGTGCCAGCAGTTTATCGGCGGGATGGACCGGGGAGCTGTTTTTT. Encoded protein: CASSLSAGWTGELFF.

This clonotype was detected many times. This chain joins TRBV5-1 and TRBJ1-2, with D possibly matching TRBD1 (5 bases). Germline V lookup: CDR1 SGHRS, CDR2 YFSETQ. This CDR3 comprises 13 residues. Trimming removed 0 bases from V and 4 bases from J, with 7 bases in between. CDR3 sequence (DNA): TGCGCCAGCAGCTTGGAGGGGCGCTATGGCTACACCTTC. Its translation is CASSLEGRYGYTF.

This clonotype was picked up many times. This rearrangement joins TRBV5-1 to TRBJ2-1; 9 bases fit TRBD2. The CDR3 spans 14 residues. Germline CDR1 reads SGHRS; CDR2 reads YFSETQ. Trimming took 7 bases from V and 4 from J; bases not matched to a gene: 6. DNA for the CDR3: TGCGCCAGCTATTTAGCGGGGGTATACAATGAGCAGTTCTTC. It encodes CASYLAGVYNEQFF.

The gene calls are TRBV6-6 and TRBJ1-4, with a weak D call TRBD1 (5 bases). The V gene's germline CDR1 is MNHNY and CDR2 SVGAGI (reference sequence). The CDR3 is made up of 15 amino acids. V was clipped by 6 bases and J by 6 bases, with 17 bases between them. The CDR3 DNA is TGTGCCAGCAGACGATCCGGGACGAGGGATGAAAAACTGTTTTTT. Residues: CASRRSGTRDEKLFF.

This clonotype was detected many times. The CDR3 nucleotides read TGTGCCAGCAGCCTGATCAACAGGAACACTGAAGCTTTCTTT. Encoded protein: CASSLINRNTEAFF. This chain joins TRBV27 and TRBJ1-1; unclear D gene. V was clipped by 6 bases and J by 1 base, with 12 bases between them. The CDR3 is 14 amino acids. Germline V gene lookup returns CDR1 MNHEY and CDR2 SMNVEV (reference sequence).

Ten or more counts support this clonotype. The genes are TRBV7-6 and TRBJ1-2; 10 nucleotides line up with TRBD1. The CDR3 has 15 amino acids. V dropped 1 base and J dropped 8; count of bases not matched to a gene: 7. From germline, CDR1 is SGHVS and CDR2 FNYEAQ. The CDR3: CASSLVGQGLGGYTF. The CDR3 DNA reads TGTGCCAGCAGCTTAGTGGGACAGGGGCTTGGGGGCTACACCTTC.

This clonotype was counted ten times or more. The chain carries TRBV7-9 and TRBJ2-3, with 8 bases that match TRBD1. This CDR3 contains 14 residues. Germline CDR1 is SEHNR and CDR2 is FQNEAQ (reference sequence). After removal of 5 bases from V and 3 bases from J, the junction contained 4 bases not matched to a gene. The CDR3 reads CASSRQGWTDTQYF. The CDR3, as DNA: TGTGCCAGCAGCCGACAGGGGTGGACAGATACGCAGTATTTT.

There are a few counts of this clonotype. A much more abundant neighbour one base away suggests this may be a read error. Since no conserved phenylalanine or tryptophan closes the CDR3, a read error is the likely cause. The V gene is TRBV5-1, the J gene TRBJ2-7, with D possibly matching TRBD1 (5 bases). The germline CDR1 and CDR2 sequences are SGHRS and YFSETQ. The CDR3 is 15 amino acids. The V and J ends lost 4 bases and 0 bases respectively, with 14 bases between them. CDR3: CASSQDTLSSYEQYL. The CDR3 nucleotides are TGCGCCAGCAGCCAGGACACTCTAAGCTCCTACGAGCAGTACCTC.

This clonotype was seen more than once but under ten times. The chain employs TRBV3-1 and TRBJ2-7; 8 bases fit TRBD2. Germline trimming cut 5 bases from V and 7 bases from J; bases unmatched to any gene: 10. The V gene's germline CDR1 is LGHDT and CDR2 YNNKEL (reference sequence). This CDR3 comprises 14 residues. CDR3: CASSWTSRPGEQYF. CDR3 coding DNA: TGTGCCAGCAGCTGGACTAGCCGCCCGGGGGAGCAGTACTTC.

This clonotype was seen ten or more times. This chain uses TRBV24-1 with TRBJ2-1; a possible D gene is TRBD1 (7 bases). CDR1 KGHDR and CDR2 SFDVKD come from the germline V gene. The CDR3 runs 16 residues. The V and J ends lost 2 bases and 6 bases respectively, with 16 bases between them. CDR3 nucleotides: TGTGCCACCAGTGATTCGCTGACAGGGAGGACCAATGAGCAGTTCTTC. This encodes CATSDSLTGRTNEQFF.

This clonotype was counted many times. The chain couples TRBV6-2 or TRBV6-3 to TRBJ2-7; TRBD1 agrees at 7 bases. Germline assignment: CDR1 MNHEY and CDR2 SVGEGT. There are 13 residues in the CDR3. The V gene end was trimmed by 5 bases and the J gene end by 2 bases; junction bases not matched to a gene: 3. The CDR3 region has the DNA TGTGCCAGCAGTACCCAGGGGGCCTACGAGCAGTACTTC. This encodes CASSTQGAYEQYF.

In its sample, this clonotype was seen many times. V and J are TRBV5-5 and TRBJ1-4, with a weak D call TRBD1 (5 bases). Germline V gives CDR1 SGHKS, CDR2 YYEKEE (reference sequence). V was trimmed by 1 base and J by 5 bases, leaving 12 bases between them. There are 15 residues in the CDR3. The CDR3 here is CASSLWGDRNEKLFF. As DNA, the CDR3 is TGTGCCAGCAGCTTGTGGGGGGATCGCAATGAAAAACTGTTTTTT. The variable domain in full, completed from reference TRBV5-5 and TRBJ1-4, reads DAGVTQSPTHLIKTRGQQVTLRCSPISGHKSVSWYQQVLGQGPQFIFQYYEKEERGRGNFPDRFSARQFPNYSSELNVNALLLGDSALYLCASSLWGDRNEKLFFGSGTQLSVL.

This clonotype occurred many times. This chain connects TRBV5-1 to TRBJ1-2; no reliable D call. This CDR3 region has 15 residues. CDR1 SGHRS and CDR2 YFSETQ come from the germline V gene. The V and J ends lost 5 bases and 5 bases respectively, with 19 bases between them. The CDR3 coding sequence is TGCGCCAGCAGAATGGCCCCGACGGAACCTTATGGCTACACCTTC. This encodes CASRMAPTEPYGYTF.